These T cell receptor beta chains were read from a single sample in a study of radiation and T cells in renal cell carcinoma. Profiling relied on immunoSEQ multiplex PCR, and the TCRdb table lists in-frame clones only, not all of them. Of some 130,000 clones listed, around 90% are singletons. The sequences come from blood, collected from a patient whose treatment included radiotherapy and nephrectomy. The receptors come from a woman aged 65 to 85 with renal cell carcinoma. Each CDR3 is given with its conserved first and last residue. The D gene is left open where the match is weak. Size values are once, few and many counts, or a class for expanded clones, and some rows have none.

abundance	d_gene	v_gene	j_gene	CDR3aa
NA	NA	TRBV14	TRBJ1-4	CASSQSPGRLYEKLFF
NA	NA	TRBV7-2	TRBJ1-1	CASSLGPQNTEAFF
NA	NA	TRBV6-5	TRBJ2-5	CASSYSRGIETQYF
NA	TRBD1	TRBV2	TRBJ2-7	CASRYRGLYEQYF
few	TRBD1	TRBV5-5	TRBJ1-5	CASSLVHDRGRQPQHF
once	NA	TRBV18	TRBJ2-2	CASSPPGGLNTGELFF
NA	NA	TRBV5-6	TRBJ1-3	CASSRGQAGNTIYF
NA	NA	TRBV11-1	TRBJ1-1	CASSFGGAEAFF
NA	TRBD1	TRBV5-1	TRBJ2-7	CASSRDRNYEQYF
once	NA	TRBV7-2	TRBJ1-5	CASTPRGKGPYQPQHF
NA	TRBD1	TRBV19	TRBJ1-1	CASRGVRDRGRHTEAFF
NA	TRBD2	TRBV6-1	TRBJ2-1	CASTSLAGGRWFF
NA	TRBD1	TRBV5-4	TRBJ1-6	CASSSPLQGGNSPLHF
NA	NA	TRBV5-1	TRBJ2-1	CASSLGDYHNEQFF
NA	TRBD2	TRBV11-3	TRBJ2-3	CASSLDHLGERGLFTDTQYF
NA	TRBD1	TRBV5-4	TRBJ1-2	CASSHGGQGAYGYTF
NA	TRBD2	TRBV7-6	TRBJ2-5	CASSLGLAGGETQYF
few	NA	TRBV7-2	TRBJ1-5	CASRDRSYSNQPQHF
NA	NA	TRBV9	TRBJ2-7	CASSVTWGRYEQYF
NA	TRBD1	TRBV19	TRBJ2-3	CASSSPGQTSTDTQYF
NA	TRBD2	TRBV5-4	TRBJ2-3	CASSSPSPGGSTDTQYF
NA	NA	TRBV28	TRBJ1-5	CASSRTGSSQPQHF
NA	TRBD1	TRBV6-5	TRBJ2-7	CASSYGGQGVYEQYF
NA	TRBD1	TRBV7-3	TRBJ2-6	CASSPGTGSGANVLTF
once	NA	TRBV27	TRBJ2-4	CASSLSGTIAKNIQYF
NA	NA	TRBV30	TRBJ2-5	CAWSITTWGETQYF
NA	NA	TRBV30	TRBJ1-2	CAWAGTAGNYGYTF
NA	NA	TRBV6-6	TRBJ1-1	CASSSTGSNTEAFF
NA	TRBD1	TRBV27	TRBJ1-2	CASSPRGLNYGYTF
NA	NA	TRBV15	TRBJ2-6	CATSSGFYSGANVLTF
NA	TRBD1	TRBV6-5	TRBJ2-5	CASSYSGRGYQETQYF
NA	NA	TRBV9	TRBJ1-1	CASSVGVTVNTEAFF
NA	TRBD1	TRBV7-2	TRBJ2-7	CASSPGQGYEQYF
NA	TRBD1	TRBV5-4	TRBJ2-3	CASSRQGTGEDTQYF
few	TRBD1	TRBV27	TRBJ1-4	CASGRQGPTARLFF
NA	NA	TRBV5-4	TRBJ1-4	CASSLQEAEKLFF
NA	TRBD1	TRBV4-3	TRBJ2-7	CASSQQSDRTISYEQYF
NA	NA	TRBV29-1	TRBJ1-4	CSAQESGAYSTELFF
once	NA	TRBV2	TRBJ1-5	CASSAGPGSNQPQHF
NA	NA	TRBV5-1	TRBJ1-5	CASSLEGHNQPQHF
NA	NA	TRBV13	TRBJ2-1	CASSLGFQGLNEQFF
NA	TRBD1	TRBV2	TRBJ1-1	CASKTQGAVNTEAFF
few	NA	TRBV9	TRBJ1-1	CASSAVGVWGTEAFF
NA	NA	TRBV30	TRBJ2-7	CAWRGSGSPYEQYF
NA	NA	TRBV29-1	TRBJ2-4	CSGTQGWGAKNIQYF
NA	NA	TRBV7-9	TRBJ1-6	CASSLLRGLSNSPLHF
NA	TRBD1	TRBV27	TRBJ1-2	CASSLRGRRDYGYTF
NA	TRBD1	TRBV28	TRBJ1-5	CASRPGTAYNQPQHF
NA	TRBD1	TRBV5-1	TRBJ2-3	CASSLTGGWTDTQYF